The 5 T cell receptor beta chains presented below share a single source sample, sequenced in a study of OX40 agonist ivuxolimab in advanced cancers. The data were produced by immunoSEQ multiplex PCR, yet TCRdb's version contains in-frame clones alone and is incomplete. The sample has about 48,000 clones; about 90% are singletons. The sequences come from CD4+ or CD8+ T cells sorted from blood, collected in a trial of the OX40 agonist ivuxolimab. These receptors all stem from an adult with an advanced solid tumor such as melanoma, head and neck, liver or kidney cancer.

CDR3 DNA sequence: TGTGCCAGTAGTGGCGGTGGAGGTTACAAGGAGACCCAGTACTTC. Encoded protein: CASSGGGGYKETQYF. The chain recombines TRBV19 with TRBJ2-5, with a tentative D call TRBD2 (5 bases). Trimming removed 5 bases from V and 5 bases from J, with 18 bases in between. This CDR3 is 15 amino acids long. From germline, CDR1 is LNHDA and CDR2 SQIVND (reference sequence).

The rearrangement links TRBV2 to TRBJ2-7; 7 nucleotides agree with TRBD1. The J segment lost 3 bases and the V segment lost 3 bases, leaving 5 bases of the junction unmatched. The CDR3 is 14 amino acids. Germline V gene lookup returns CDR1 SNHLY and CDR2 FYNNEI. CDR3 region: CASSEGTDDYEQYF. The CDR3 DNA is TGTGCCAGCAGTGAGGGGACAGATGACTACGAGCAGTACTTC.

Remarks on this clone: This same CDR3 is encoded by further DNA sequences in the sample. The V gene is TRBV5-1, the J gene TRBJ1-1; D gene ambiguous. The V and J ends lost 0 bases and 2 bases respectively, with 8 bases between them. CDR3 length: 14 amino acids. Looked up from germline, CDR1 is SGHRS and CDR2 is YFSETQ. In DNA form, the CDR3 reads TGCGCCAGCAGCTTGGAAGGCGGAAACACTGAAGCTTTCTTT. Its protein product is CASSLEGGNTEAFF.

The chain combines TRBV18 with TRBJ2-2, with TRBD2 as a possible D gene (6 bases). V was clipped by 1 base and J by 1 base, with 10 bases between them. The V gene's germline CDR1 is KGHSH and CDR2 LQKENI. The CDR3 totals 16 residues. In DNA form, the CDR3 reads TGTGCCAGCTCACCACTTGATAGCGGGAACACCGGGGAGCTGTTTTTT. Translation: CASSPLDSGNTGELFF.

In this sample, this clone turned up once. The rearrangement uses TRBV6-5 and TRBJ2-1, with 7 nucleotides matching TRBD1. V lost 0 bases, J lost 7 bases, and 3 bases stayed unmatched. CDR3 size: 14 residues. The germline V gene encodes CDR1 MNHEY and CDR2 SVGAGI. For the CDR3, the DNA is TGTGCCAGCAGTTACTCGGACAGGTTTAATGAGCAGTTCTTC. It encodes CASSYSDRFNEQFF.